Below, 15 T cell receptor beta chains from the same sample are listed, as sequenced in a study of blood T cell repertoires in COVID-19 (dated by TCRdb to the early 2020s). Library generation was performed with the immunoSEQ multiplex PCR assay. Held by TCRdb, this immuneACCESS table contains in-frame sequences only and omits some clones. Under half of the omission traces to an unresolved V gene where checked; the cause of the rest is unknown. In all, the sample holds about 120,000 clones, and 85% to 90% of those were seen once. The ten largest clones represent roughly 19% of the sample. Source material: peripheral blood. All receptors come from a human donor with acute or convalescent COVID-19. The donor label of this sample is uncertain.

In DNA, the CDR3 is TGTGCCATCAGTAAAACGGGACAGGGGGCGGATGGCTACACCTTC. Translation: CAISKTGQGADGYTF. The chain has TRBV10-3 and TRBJ1-2; 12 bases are a match to TRBD1. CDR3 length: 15 residues. V shed 5 bases and J 6 bases; nucleotides not matched to a gene: 7. CDR1 ENHRY and CDR2 SYGVKD come from the germline V gene.

V and J are TRBV6-2 or TRBV6-3 and TRBJ2-6; TRBD2 might be the D (5 bases). The V and J ends lost 6 bases and 4 bases respectively, with 10 bases between them. Germline V gives CDR1 MNHEY, CDR2 SVGEGT. The CDR3 has 14 residues. CDR3 sequence reads: CASSRGGGANVLTF. The DNA for the CDR3 is TGTGCCAGCAGCCGCGGAGGCGGGGCCAACGTCCTGACTTTC.

The gene calls are TRBV10-2 and TRBJ2-1; 8 bases line up with TRBD2. The trim removed 6 bases at V and 0 bases at J, leaving 7 bases unmatched. This CDR3 is built from 16 residues. Germline V gives CDR1 WSHSY, CDR2 SAAADI. The CDR3 loop reads CASSLGSGSSYNEQFF. Written as DNA, the CDR3 is TGCGCCAGCAGCTTGGGAAGCGGGAGCTCCTACAATGAGCAGTTCTTC.

This sequence joins TRBV9 and TRBJ1-2, with TRBD1 as a possible D gene (6 bases). The CDR3 spans 15 residues. V was pared by 0 bases and J by 4 bases, with 13 bases between. Germline V gene lookup returns CDR1 SGDLS and CDR2 YYNGEE. CDR3 DNA sequence: TGTGCCAGCAGCGTAGATCAGGGGCCCCCCTATGGCTACACCTTC. It codes for CASSVDQGPPYGYTF.

CDR3 DNA sequence: TGTGCCAGCAGTTACGCCCAGCGGGGGGACACAGATACGCAGTATTTT. Its protein is CASSYAQRGDTDTQYF. J is TRBJ2-3 and V is TRBV6-2 or TRBV6-3; 9 nucleotides match TRBD2. This CDR3 is 16 amino acids long. Germline CDR1 and CDR2: MNHEY and SVGEGT. The junction had 5 bases not matched to a gene; V was cut back by 2 bases and J by 2 bases.

V gene TRBV5-5 combines with J gene TRBJ1-2; TRBD1 matches 7 bases. V dropped 4 bases and J dropped 5; count of bases not matched to a gene: 5. Germline V CDR1 and CDR2: SGHKS, YYEKEE (reference sequence). The CDR3 is 13 residues long. The CDR3 DNA reads as TGTGCCAGCAGCGAACAGGGGTCGTATGGCTACACCTTC. Translation gives CASSEQGSYGYTF.

This clone was seen a few times. V gene TRBV2 combines with J gene TRBJ2-5, with 11 bases that match TRBD1. Trimming at V came to 7 bases and at J to 7 bases, leaving 8 bases not matched to a gene. Per the germline V gene, CDR1 is SNHLY and CDR2 is FYNNEI. CDR3 length: 14 amino acids. The chain's CDR3 is CASNTGQGVGTQYF. DNA for the CDR3: TGTGCCAGCAATACGGGACAGGGGGTAGGGACCCAGTACTTC.

The chain joins TRBV18 to TRBJ2-7, with TRBD2 identical over 8 bases. The CDR3 runs 15 residues. V gave up 5 bases and J gave up 5 bases; unmatched junction bases: 11. CDR1 KGHSH and CDR2 LQKENI come from the germline V gene. The CDR3 loop is CASSSSYAGGHEQYF. CDR3 DNA sequence: TGTGCCAGCTCATCCTCCTATGCGGGAGGACACGAGCAGTACTTC.

The J gene is TRBJ1-1, the V gene TRBV5-8; 7 positions agree with TRBD1. CDR1 is SGHTS, CDR2 YDEGEE, per germline. V gave up 2 bases and J gave up 0 bases; unmatched junction bases: 16. The CDR3 runs to 19 residues. CDR3 DNA sequence: TGTGCCAGCAGCTTCAGAGGGGGCGAGTGGGGAATCATGAACACTGAAGCTTTCTTT. The encoded protein is CASSFRGGEWGIMNTEAFF.

This chain connects TRBV4-2 to TRBJ2-2, with 15 bases aligning to TRBD2. The CDR3 length is 19 residues. Trimming cost V 0 bases and J 6 bases; bases outside gene matches: 8. Germline V CDR1 and CDR2: LGHNA, YNFKEQ. The CDR3 loop is CASSQEIRTSGGGSGELFF. The CDR3, as DNA: TGTGCCAGCAGCCAAGAGATTCGGACTAGCGGGGGGGGTTCCGGGGAGCTGTTTTTT.

This chain joins TRBV6-5 and TRBJ1-3, with 10 bases fitting TRBD1. Germline V gene lookup returns CDR1 MNHEY and CDR2 SVGAGI. J gave up 4 bases and V 2 bases, and 2 bases lay outside the gene matches. The CDR3 covers 15 residues. The CDR3 sequence is CASSYGTGVGNTIYF. CDR3 sequence (DNA): TGTGCCAGCAGTTACGGGACAGGGGTCGGAAACACCATATATTTT.

The genes are TRBV5-1 and TRBJ2-7, with D perhaps TRBD2 (7 bases). This CDR3 is built from 15 residues. Germline V gene sequence: CDR1 SGHRS, CDR2 YFSETQ. Trimming removed 1 base from V and 1 base from J, with 12 bases in between. CDR3 DNA sequence: TGCGCCAGCAGCTTGTTCGCGGGGGCGTCCTACGAGCAGTACTTC. Its protein is CASSLFAGASYEQYF.

The V gene is TRBV5-4, the J gene TRBJ1-1, with a weak D call TRBD1 (6 bases). The germline CDR1 and CDR2 sequences are SGHNT and YYREEE (reference sequence). This CDR3 region has 16 residues. V gave up 1 base and J gave up 3 bases, with 16 bases separating them. The CDR3 sequence: CASSLRSGARDTEAFF. The DNA of the CDR3 is TGTGCCAGCAGCTTGCGGTCAGGGGCCCGTGACACTGAAGCTTTCTTT.

V gene TRBV27 combines with J gene TRBJ1-2; D is unclear. The CDR3 extends over 12 amino acids. Trimming took 4 bases from V and 4 from J, leaving 7 bases between them. Germline assignment: CDR1 MNHEY and CDR2 SMNVEV (reference sequence). The CDR3 reads CASSSRSYGYTF. DNA of the CDR3: TGTGCCAGCAGTTCGCGGTCCTATGGCTACACCTTC.

The chain is built from TRBV10-3 and TRBJ2-1, with 11 positions matching TRBD2. Trimming removed 7 bases from V and 5 bases from J; junction bases left unmatched: 4. This CDR3 contains 14 residues. Germline assignment: CDR1 ENHRY and CDR2 SYGVKD. The CDR3 DNA sequence: TGTGCCATCACCCCTAGCGGGGGGAACAATGAGCAGTTCTTC. The encoded protein is CAITPSGGNNEQFF.